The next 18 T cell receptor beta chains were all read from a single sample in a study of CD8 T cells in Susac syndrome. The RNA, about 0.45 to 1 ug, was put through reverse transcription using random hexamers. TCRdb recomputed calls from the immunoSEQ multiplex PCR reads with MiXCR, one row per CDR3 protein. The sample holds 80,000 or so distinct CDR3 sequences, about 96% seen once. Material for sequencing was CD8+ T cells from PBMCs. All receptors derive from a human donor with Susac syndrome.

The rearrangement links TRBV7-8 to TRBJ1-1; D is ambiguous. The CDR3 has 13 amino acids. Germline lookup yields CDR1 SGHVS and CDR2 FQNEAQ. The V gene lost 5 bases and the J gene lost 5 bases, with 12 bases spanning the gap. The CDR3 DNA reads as TGTGCCAGCAGCCTAACGCGGGGTACTGAAGCTTTCTTT. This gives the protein CASSLTRGTEAFF.

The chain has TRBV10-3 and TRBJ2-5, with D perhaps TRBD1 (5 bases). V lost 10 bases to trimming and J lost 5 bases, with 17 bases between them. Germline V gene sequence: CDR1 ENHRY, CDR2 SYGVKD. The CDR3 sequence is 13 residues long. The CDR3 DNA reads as TGTGCCACCGGCGCGACAGATAGGGAGACCCAGTACTTC. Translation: CATGATDRETQYF.

The CDR3 spells CSVEGYGYEQYF. The CDR3 DNA reads TGCAGCGTTGAAGGGTATGGCTACGAGCAGTACTTC. The gene calls are TRBV29-1 and TRBJ2-7; D is uncertain. The CDR3 has 12 amino acids. Germline V lookup: CDR1 SQVTM, CDR2 ANQGSEA. Trimming stripped 1 base from V and 3 bases from J, with 7 bases between.

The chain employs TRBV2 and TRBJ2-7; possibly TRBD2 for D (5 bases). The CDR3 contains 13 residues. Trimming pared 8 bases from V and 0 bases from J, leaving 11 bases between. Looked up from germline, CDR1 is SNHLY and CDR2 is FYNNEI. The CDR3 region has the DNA TGTGCCAGCGCGGGCTTAAGCTCCTACGAGCAGTACGTC. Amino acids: CASAGLSSYEQYV.

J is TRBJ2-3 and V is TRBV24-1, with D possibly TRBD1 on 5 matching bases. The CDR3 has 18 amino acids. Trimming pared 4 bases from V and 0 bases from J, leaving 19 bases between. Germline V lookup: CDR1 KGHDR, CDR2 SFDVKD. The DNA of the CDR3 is TGTGCCACCAGTGACTTCGAGACTGGGGCTTCTAGCACAGATACGCAGTATTTT. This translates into CATSDFETGASSTDTQYF.

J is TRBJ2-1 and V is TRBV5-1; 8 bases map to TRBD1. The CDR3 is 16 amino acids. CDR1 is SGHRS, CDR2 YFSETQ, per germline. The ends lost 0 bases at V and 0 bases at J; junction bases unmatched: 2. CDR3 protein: CASSLGQGSSYNEQFF. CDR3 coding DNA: TGCGCCAGCAGCTTGGGACAGGGGAGCTCCTACAATGAGCAGTTCTTC.

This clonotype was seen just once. CDR3: CASSLESTGIYGYTF. CDR3 sequence (DNA): TGTGCCAGCAGCTTAGAGTCGACAGGGATCTATGGCTACACCTTC. The chain employs TRBV7-6 and TRBJ1-2; 7 bases map to TRBD1. The CDR3 covers 15 residues. From germline, CDR1 is SGHVS and CDR2 FNYEAQ. With 1 base clipped from V and 4 bases from J, the junction kept 6 bases outside the gene matches. The variable domain in full, completed from reference TRBV7-6 and TRBJ1-2, reads GAGVSQSPRYKVTKRGQDVALRCDPISGHVSLYWYRQALGQGPEFLTYFNYEAQQDKSGLPNDRFSAERPEGSISTLTIQRTEQRDSAMYRCASSLESTGIYGYTFGSGTRLTVV.

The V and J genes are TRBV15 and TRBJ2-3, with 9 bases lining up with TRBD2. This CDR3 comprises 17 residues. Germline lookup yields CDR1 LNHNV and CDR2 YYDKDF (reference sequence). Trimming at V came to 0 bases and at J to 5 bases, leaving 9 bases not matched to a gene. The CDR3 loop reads CATSRDGAGGLLDTQYF. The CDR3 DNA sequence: TGTGCCACCAGCAGAGATGGGGCGGGAGGGCTATTAGATACGCAGTATTTT.

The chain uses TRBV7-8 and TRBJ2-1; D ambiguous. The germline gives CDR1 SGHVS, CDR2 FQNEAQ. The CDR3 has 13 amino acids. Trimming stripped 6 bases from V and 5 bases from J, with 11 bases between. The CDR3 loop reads CASRLDVNNEQFF. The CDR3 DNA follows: TGTGCCAGCAGACTGGACGTGAACAATGAGCAGTTCTTC.

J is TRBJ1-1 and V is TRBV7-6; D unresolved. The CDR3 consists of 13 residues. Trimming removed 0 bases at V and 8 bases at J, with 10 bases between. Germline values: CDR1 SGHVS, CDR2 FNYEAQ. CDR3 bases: TGTGCCAGCAGCTTAGCCCCTGGCAGGGAAGCTTTCTTT. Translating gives CASSLAPGREAFF. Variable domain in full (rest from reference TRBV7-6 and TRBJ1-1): GAGVSQSPRYKVTKRGQDVALRCDPISGHVSLYWYRQALGQGPEFLTYFNYEAQQDKSGLPNDRFSAERPEGSISTLTIQRTEQRDSAMYRCASSLAPGREAFFGQGTRLTVV.

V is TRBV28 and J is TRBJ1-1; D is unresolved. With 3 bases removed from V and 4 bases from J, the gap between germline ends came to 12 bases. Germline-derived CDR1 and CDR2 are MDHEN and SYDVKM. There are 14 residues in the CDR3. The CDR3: CASSLWRRVTEAFF. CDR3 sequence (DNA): TGTGCCAGCAGTTTGTGGAGGAGGGTCACTGAAGCTTTCTTT.

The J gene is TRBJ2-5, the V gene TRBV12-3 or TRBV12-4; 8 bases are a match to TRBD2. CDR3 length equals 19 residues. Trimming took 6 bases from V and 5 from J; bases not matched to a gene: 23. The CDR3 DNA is TGTGCCAGCAGCCCCGTGAACCAGCGGGAGTCCGAAGGCCTGGAGACCCAGTACTTC. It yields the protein CASSPVNQRESEGLETQYF.

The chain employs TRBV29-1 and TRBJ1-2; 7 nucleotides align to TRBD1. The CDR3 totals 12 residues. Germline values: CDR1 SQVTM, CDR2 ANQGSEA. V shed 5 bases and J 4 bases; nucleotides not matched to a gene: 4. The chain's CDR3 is CSVWDSFYGYTF. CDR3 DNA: TGCAGCGTTTGGGACAGCTTCTATGGCTACACCTTC.

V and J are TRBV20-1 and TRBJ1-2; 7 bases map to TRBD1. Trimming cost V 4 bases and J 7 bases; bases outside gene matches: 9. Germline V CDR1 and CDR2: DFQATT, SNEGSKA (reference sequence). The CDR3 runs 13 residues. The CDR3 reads CSAIEQGTIGYTF. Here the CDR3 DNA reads TGCAGTGCTATAGAACAGGGGACTATTGGCTACACCTTC.

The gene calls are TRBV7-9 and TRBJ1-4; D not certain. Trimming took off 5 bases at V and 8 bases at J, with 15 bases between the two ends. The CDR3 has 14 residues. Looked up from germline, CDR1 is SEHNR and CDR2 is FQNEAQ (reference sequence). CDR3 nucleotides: TGTGCCAGCAGCGATCCAGGCCGGCCAGAAAAACTGTTTTTT. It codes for CASSDPGRPEKLFF.

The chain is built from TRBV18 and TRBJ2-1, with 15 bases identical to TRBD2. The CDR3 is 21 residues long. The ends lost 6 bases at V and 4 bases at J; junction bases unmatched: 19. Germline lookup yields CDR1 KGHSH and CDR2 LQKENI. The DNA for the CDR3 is TGTGCCAGCTCCGACCCCGCCGGACTAGCGGGAGGGAAGTACACGTACAATGAGCAGTTCTTC. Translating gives CASSDPAGLAGGKYTYNEQFF.

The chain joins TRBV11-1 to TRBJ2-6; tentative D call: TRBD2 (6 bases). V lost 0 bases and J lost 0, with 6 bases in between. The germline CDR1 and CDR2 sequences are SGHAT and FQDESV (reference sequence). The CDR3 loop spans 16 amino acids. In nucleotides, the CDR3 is TGTGCCAGCAGCTTAGCGGGGGGCTCTGGGGCCAACGTCCTGACTTTC. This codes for CASSLAGGSGANVLTF.

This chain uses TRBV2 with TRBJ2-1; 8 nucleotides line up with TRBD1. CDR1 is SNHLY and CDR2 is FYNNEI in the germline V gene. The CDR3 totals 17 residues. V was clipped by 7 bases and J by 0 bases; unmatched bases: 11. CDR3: CASTLEGDRGSYNEQFF. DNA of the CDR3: TGTGCCAGCACCCTTGAGGGTGACAGGGGCTCCTACAATGAGCAGTTCTTC.